This T cell receptor beta chain was identified in a study of vaccination and CD4 T cells after COVID-19 (dated by TCRdb to between 2021 and 2022). About the study as a whole: In the convalescent cohort there were six males and four females, among whom were two Hispanic individuals, seven Caucasians, two Asians and one multiracial person. The spike-specific CD4+ TCR repertoire was compared before and after mRNA vaccination in over nine COVID-19 convalescent patients and a few infection-naive healthy vaccine recipients. Post-COVID blood samples were collected from convalescent patients a median of approximately 93 days after diagnosis, with a range of roughly 30 to 170 days. Post-vaccine blood samples were taken a median of about 70 days after the second vaccine dose, with a range of 14 to 241 days. Participants got two doses of the Pfizer-BioNTech BNT162b2 vaccine (n=8) or two doses of the Moderna mRNA-1273 vaccine (n=2). In control cultures, a CEFX viral epitope pool was used as positive control, an HIV-1 Nef peptide pool was used as negative control, or no peptide was added. At the TCR clonotype level, an earlier paper using these donors assessed memory CD4+ T cell crossreactivity between SARS-CoV-2 and common cold coronavirus spike proteins. Culture stimuli were overlapping spike peptide pools from SARS-CoV-2 and from the common cold coronaviruses HCoV-NL63, HCoV-OC43 and HCoV-229E. Study-wide conclusions, independent of this receptor: Only a relatively small number of convalescent patients were included in the study, and early timepoints following natural infection were not analyzed. Among convalescent patients, a median about 90% of the SARS-CoV-2-reactive clones seen after vaccination appeared only after vaccination, which suggests priming specific to the vaccine. The median count of SARS-CoV-2-reactive clonotypes went up from 20 to 25 after infection to 38 after vaccination, although the change was not significant. Of the vaccine-specific clones in convalescent patients, 304 of 307, or nearly all, reacted only to SARS-CoV-2 spike and did not cross-react with common cold coronaviruses.

The treatment or condition label of this sample denotes: roughly 11-day PBMC culture with coronavirus spike peptide pools or control peptides (ViraFEST assay). CD4+ T cells from unexposed donors were collected before the COVID-19 pandemic (2011-2018). To expand antigen-specific T cells with peptide pools and then pick out the expanded clonotypes through TCR sequencing, the study relied on the ViraFEST assay. Each well held around 2 million PBMCs cultured with 10 ug/ml peptide pools in IMDM containing around 5.5% human AB serum and around 9 IU/ml IL-2. On days 3 and 7, half of the culture medium was replaced with fresh IL-2-containing medium. CD4+ T cells were isolated after less than twelve days of culture through negative selection using the EasySep CD4+ T cell isolation kit. As far as cell numbers permitted, CD4+ T cells from unexposed donors were tested for reactivity against SARS-CoV-2 S and N as well as four spike pools from common cold coronaviruses. PBMCs were separated from whole blood using Ficoll-Paque Plus gradient centrifugation and then either used fresh or cryopreserved at -140C. Culture conditions were generally each tested in triplicate wells. Leukapheresis product for the unexposed donors was purchased commercially.

Looking up the germline V gene (reference sequence) yields CDR1 LNHNV and CDR2 YYDKDF. Spanning cysteine to phenylalanine, the CDR3 consists of 15 amino acids. Just CDR3 DNA is preserved here, 45 bases in frame from base 1. V sheds 3 bases and J sheds 6 bases, leaving 17 bases between their ends. Library creation used PCR. DNA from cultured CD4+ T cells underwent TCR sequencing with the Oncomine TCR Beta short-read assay at the Johns Hopkins FTIC core. The QIAamp micro DNA kit was used to extract genomic DNA from the cultured CD4+ T cells. The Oncomine TCR Beta libraries from cultured CD4+ T cells were pooled using unique dual indexes and then sequenced on an Illumina iSeq 100. Per the original workflow: Non-productive sequences were removed, and CDR3s not starting with C, not ending with F or W, or shorter than 7 amino acids were discarded. The MANAFEST web application was used to identify antigen-specific clonotypes by comparing peptide-stimulated wells against reference wells and other culture wells. For a clone to be called positive, the clone needed an FDR below 0.05, an odds ratio above 5, and a productive frequency above 0.1% in at least two of three replicate wells. Cross-reactive clonotypes were defined as significantly expanded in both SARS-CoV-2 spike wells and at least one common cold coronavirus spike condition. Using R version 3.6.1, CDR3 homology was evaluated through Levenshtein distances (stringdist) along with unrooted phylogenetic trees (ape). TCRdb took the public reads, trimmed them with fastp at Q25, ran MiXCR for clone calling and kept in-frame beta chains. Rows with one shared CDR3 protein collapse into an entry with the most common genes and DNA. V and J calls and clone size were set by TCRdb, not the authors. This sample holds around 7,800 distinct CDR3 sequences; 37% were observed only once. The ten largest account for about 15% of the sample.

This clonotype has a handful of counts. Its antigen has not been determined. The input lacks base qualities; no much larger clone sits a single base away. The rearranged chain carries TRBV15 and TRBJ1-2; tentative D gene TRBD1, with 5 bases matching. Material: CD4+ T cells from blood, cultured in vitro. The TCR originated in a human donor in good health. In nucleotides, the sequence is TGTGCCACCAGCAGGAATAAGGGCTCGGGGGATGGCTACACCTTC. The translation is CATSRNKGSGDGYTF. Supplemented by the reference TRBV15 and TRBJ1-2 proteins around the CDR3, the complete variable domain is DAMVIQNPRYQVTQFGKPVTLSCSQTLNHNVMYWYQQKSSQAPKLLFHYYDKDFNNEADTPDNFQSRRPNTSFCFLDIRSPGLGDTAMYLCATSRNKGSGDGYTFGSGTRLTVV.